The 28 T cell receptor beta chains listed next were all sequenced from one sample in a study of PD-L1 blockade in urothelial cancer. As for time point: peripheral blood 6 weeks after treatment start. TCRdb's table, derived via immunoSEQ multiplex PCR, lists solely in-frame clones and lacks some. This sample has nearly 50,000 clones, with around 80% found just once. Source: PBMCs, taken around atezolizumab (anti-PD-L1) treatment. The source of these receptors is a man aged 70 or older with urothelial cancer.

The J gene is TRBJ2-7, the V gene TRBV28; TRBD2 matches at 7 bases. Losses at the gene ends were 4 bases for V and 2 bases for J; bases not matched to a gene: 11. Looked up from germline, CDR1 is MDHEN and CDR2 is SYDVKM. This CDR3 has 16 residues. The CDR3 DNA is TGTGCCAGCAGTTCGACTAGCCGAATTCCTGCCTACGAGCAGTACTTC. It codes for CASSSTSRIPAYEQYF. Full variable domain (rest looked up from reference TRBV28 and TRBJ2-7): DVKVTQSSRYLVKRTGEKVFLECVQDMDHENMFWYRQDPGLGLRLIYFSYDVKMKEKGDIPEGYSVSREKKERFSLILESASTNQTSMYLCASSSTSRIPAYEQYFGPGTRLTVT.

This chain uses TRBV28 with TRBJ1-2, with TRBD1 identical over 10 bases. There are 15 residues in the CDR3. Germline V gives CDR1 MDHEN, CDR2 SYDVKM. Trimming took 6 bases from V and 3 from J; bases not matched to a gene: 7. The CDR3 bases are TGTGCCAGCAGCCCCGGGACAGGGGTGGACTATGGCTACACCTTC. This translates into CASSPGTGVDYGYTF.

This clone was picked up a small number of times. The chain links TRBV7-9 to TRBJ2-2; tentatively, D is TRBD2 (6 bases). Trimming stripped 5 bases from V and 5 bases from J, with 15 bases between. CDR1 and CDR2 from the germline V gene are SEHNR and FQNEAQ (reference sequence). This CDR3 spans 15 amino acids. DNA of the CDR3: TGTGCCAGCAGCCGGCGGAGGGTGGGGACCGGGGAGCTGTTTTTT. Protein sequence: CASSRRRVGTGELFF.

There are a few counts of this clone. The J gene is TRBJ2-5, the V gene TRBV6-6; 7 bases are shared with TRBD2. CDR1 and CDR2 from the germline V gene are MNHNY and SVGAGI (reference sequence). This CDR3 has 14 amino acids. V lost 7 bases and J lost 2; bases outside the gene matches: 7. DNA of the CDR3: TGTGCCAGCAAGGCGGGAGTTCATCAAGAGACCCAGTACTTC. Translated, it gives CASKAGVHQETQYF.

This clone was found once. The rearrangement uses TRBV19 and TRBJ2-3; tentative D call: TRBD2 (5 bases). There are 16 residues in the CDR3. V gave up 5 bases and J gave up 2 bases, with 17 bases separating them. Per the germline V gene, CDR1 is LNHDA and CDR2 is SQIVND (reference sequence). The CDR3: CASSDSFSDSTDTQYF. The CDR3 region has the DNA TGTGCCAGTAGTGACTCATTTAGCGATTCCACAGATACGCAGTATTTT.

The chain joins TRBV5-4 to TRBJ2-5; D is possibly TRBD2 (6 bases). Deletions cut 3 bases from V and 4 bases from J, with 13 bases between. The CDR3 length is 14 residues. Germline loops: CDR1 SGHNT, CDR2 YYREEE (reference sequence). Here the CDR3 DNA reads TGTGCCAGCAGCTCAGCCAGCGGGTCAGAGACCCAGTACTTC. The encoded protein is CASSSASGSETQYF.

This chain uses TRBV6-1 with TRBJ2-3; 7 bases fit TRBD2. Germline V gene lookup returns CDR1 MNHNS and CDR2 SASEGT. CDR3 length: 16 residues. V gave up 0 bases and J gave up 5 bases; unmatched junction bases: 8. The CDR3 DNA is TGTGCCAGCAGTGAAGCTGGAGCGGGGCCCCAAGATACGCAGTATTTT. Amino acid sequence: CASSEAGAGPQDTQYF.

The V call is TRBV15, the J call TRBJ2-1; TRBD1 matches 8 bases. Looked up from germline, CDR1 is LNHNV and CDR2 is YYDKDF (reference sequence). Unmatched junction bases numbered 11, after V lost 5 bases and J lost 8 bases. The CDR3 is made up of 15 amino acids. The CDR3 is CATSGNRGSWDEQFF. The CDR3 DNA reads as TGTGCCACCAGCGGGAACAGGGGGAGCTGGGATGAGCAGTTCTTC.

This rearrangement joins TRBV5-1 to TRBJ2-1, with 7 bases aligning to TRBD1. The J segment lost 5 bases and the V segment lost 3 bases, leaving 11 bases of the junction unmatched. The CDR3 covers 16 residues. Germline V gene data show CDR1 as SGHRS and CDR2 as YFSETQ. This chain's CDR3 is CASSSDRDDSDNEQFF. The CDR3 DNA follows: TGCGCCAGCAGCTCTGACAGGGACGATTCAGACAATGAGCAGTTCTTC.

The genes are TRBV18 and TRBJ2-1; 9 bases match TRBD2. The trim removed 4 bases at V and 4 bases at J, leaving 8 bases unmatched. The length of the CDR3 is 16 residues. Germline lookup yields CDR1 KGHSH and CDR2 LQKENI. The CDR3 protein is CASSQSSSGTYNEQFF. CDR3 coding DNA: TGTGCCAGCTCACAAAGCTCTAGCGGGACTTACAATGAGCAGTTCTTC.

The chain links TRBV6-5 to TRBJ2-5; D not certain. CDR1 is MNHEY, CDR2 SVGAGI, per germline. This CDR3 contains 14 residues. Trimming removed 0 bases at V and 2 bases at J, with 7 bases between. The CDR3 DNA reads TGTGCCAGCAGTTACTCTATTCCTCAAGAGACCCAGTACTTC. As protein: CASSYSIPQETQYF.

The gene calls are TRBV18 and TRBJ2-5; possible D gene TRBD2, 5 bases. The length of the CDR3 is 15 residues. Germline lookup yields CDR1 KGHSH and CDR2 LQKENI. The V end lost 2 bases, the J end lost 5 bases, and 15 bases lay between the germline ends. CDR3 DNA sequence: TGTGCCAGCTCACCATCTACCGGGGTTACGGAGACCCAGTACTTC. This gives the protein CASSPSTGVTETQYF.

This chain links TRBV20-1 with TRBJ1-1, with D unresolved. V was pared by 3 bases and J by 3 bases, with 5 bases between. This CDR3 has 11 residues. The V gene's germline CDR1 is DFQATT and CDR2 SNEGSKA (reference sequence). Written as DNA, the CDR3 is TGCAGTGCTAGCAGATACACTGAAGCTTTCTTT. Its translation: CSASRYTEAFF.

This sequence joins TRBV7-3 and TRBJ1-2; 7 nucleotides line up with TRBD1. This CDR3 is built from 13 residues. Losses at the gene ends were 5 bases for V and 3 bases for J; bases not matched to a gene: 3. The germline V gene has CDR1 SGHTA and CDR2 FQGTGA. The CDR3 DNA is TGTGCCAGCAGCGCAGGGGGAGACTATGGCTACACCTTC. Amino acid sequence: CASSAGGDYGYTF.

The chain employs TRBV29-1 and TRBJ2-3, with D possibly being TRBD1 (6 bases). With 5 bases removed from V and 6 bases from J, the gap between germline ends came to 18 bases. In germline, CDR1 is SQVTM, CDR2 ANQGSEA. The CDR3 contains 14 residues. The CDR3, as DNA: TGCAGCGTTCCATGGCCTACAGGGTCCGATACGCAGTATTTT. It yields the protein CSVPWPTGSDTQYF.

The rearrangement links TRBV6-1 to TRBJ2-1; 11 bases are shared with TRBD2. Per germline, CDR1 MNHNS and CDR2 SASEGT. This CDR3 region has 16 residues. Germline trimming cut 0 bases from V and 3 bases from J; bases unmatched to any gene: 1. CDR3 DNA sequence: TGTGCCAGCAGTGAAGCGCTAGCGGGAGGCTACAATGAGCAGTTCTTC. This translates into CASSEALAGGYNEQFF.

In its sample, this clone was seen once. CDR3: CSVEGKHGTGGNYGYTF. The DNA of the CDR3 is TGCAGCGTTGAGGGTAAACACGGGACAGGGGGAAACTATGGCTACACCTTC. The chain links TRBV29-1 to TRBJ1-2, with 11 bases lining up with TRBD1. The CDR3 is made up of 17 amino acids. Germline values: CDR1 SQVTM, CDR2 ANQGSEA. The V gene end was trimmed by 3 bases and the J gene end by 2 bases; junction bases not matched to a gene: 11.

The chain carries TRBV4-2 and TRBJ2-7, with a tentative D call TRBD1 (6 bases). The CDR3 has 14 amino acids. The V and J ends lost 1 base and 4 bases respectively, with 11 bases between them. Germline V CDR1 and CDR2: LGHNA, YNFKEQ. The CDR3, as DNA: TGTGCCAGCAGCCAAGGAAGGCAGGGGTACGAGCAGTACTTC. Translation: CASSQGRQGYEQYF.

The rearrangement links TRBV11-2 to TRBJ2-7, with 7 nucleotides matching TRBD2. The V gene end was trimmed by 0 bases and the J gene end by 0 bases; junction bases not matched to a gene: 2. Germline V CDR1 and CDR2: SGHAT, FQNNGV. The length of the CDR3 is 15 residues. CDR3 residues: CASSLDGTNSYEQYF. CDR3 nucleotide sequence: TGTGCCAGCAGCTTAGATGGGACTAACTCCTACGAGCAGTACTTC. The whole variable domain, remainder taken from reference TRBV11-2 and TRBJ2-7, is EAGVAQSPRYKIIEKRQSVAFWCNPISGHATLYWYQQILGQGPKLLIQFQNNGVVDDSQLPKDRFSAERLKGVDSTLKIQPAKLEDSAVYLCASSLDGTNSYEQYFGPGTRLTVT.

The chain uses TRBV30 and TRBJ2-2, with 13 bases aligning to TRBD2. The trim removed 1 base at V and 6 bases at J, leaving 8 bases unmatched. The CDR3 runs to 17 residues. Germline CDR1 GTSNPN, CDR2 SVGIG (reference sequence). CDR3 amino acids: CAWSARGLAGVAGELFF. The CDR3 DNA follows: TGTGCCTGGAGTGCCCGCGGACTAGCGGGAGTGGCCGGGGAGCTGTTTTTT.

The chain has TRBV1 and TRBJ2-7; TRBD1, the table's D call, lacks a check against the DNA. TRBV1 is reported as a pseudogene. The CDR3 contains 14 residues. The CDR3 here is CTSIRLKGVYEQYF. CDR3 DNA: TGCACCAGCATAAGATTAAAGGGGGTCTACGAGCAGTACTTC.

V usage is TRBV5-1 and J usage is TRBJ2-1, with D possibly being TRBD2 (7 bases). V was cut by 4 bases and J by 0 bases, with 14 bases left in between. Germline CDR1 and CDR2: SGHRS and YFSETQ. The CDR3 extends over 16 amino acids. The CDR3 sequence: CASSRGGVSSYNEQFF. The CDR3 DNA reads as TGCGCCAGCAGCAGGGGGGGTGTGAGCTCCTACAATGAGCAGTTCTTC.

The V gene is TRBV6-1, the J gene TRBJ2-3, with 13 bases that match TRBD2. CDR3 length: 15 amino acids. Germline V gene sequence: CDR1 MNHNS, CDR2 SASEGT. The V and J ends lost 10 bases and 5 bases, in that order; junction bases with no gene match: 9. CDR3 sequence reads: CATGGLAGVLDTQYF. CDR3 bases: TGTGCCACTGGAGGACTAGCGGGAGTCCTAGATACGCAGTATTTT.

The rearrangement links TRBV6-5 to TRBJ1-2, with 11 bases lining up with TRBD1. Germline V CDR1 and CDR2: MNHEY, SVGAGI. The length of the CDR3 is 14 residues. V shed 5 bases, J shed 2 bases, and the junction held 1 base outside the gene matches. The CDR3 nucleotides are TGTGCCAGCAGTAGGGACAGGGGGAACTATGGCTACACCTTC. Its protein product is CASSRDRGNYGYTF.

The V call is TRBV18, the J call TRBJ1-5; a possible D gene is TRBD1 (6 bases). Germline values: CDR1 KGHSH, CDR2 LQKENI. The CDR3 extends over 15 amino acids. Deletions cut 2 bases from V and 2 bases from J, with 10 bases between. The CDR3 DNA reads TGTGCCAGCTCACCAGGGGGCATTGGCAATCAGCCCCAGCATTTT. As protein: CASSPGGIGNQPQHF.

In this sample, this clone turned up once. J is TRBJ2-5 and V is TRBV16; the D is unclear. The V gene's germline CDR1 is KGHSY and CDR2 FQNENV. This CDR3 spans 11 amino acids. V was pared by 5 bases and J by 5 bases, with 6 bases between. In DNA form, the CDR3 reads TGTGCCAGCAGCACAATGGAGACCCAGTACTTC. Protein: CASSTMETQYF.

CDR3 in DNA: TGTGCCAGCTCCTGGAGCTATTCGAACACCGGGGAGCTGTTTTTT. This encodes CASSWSYSNTGELFF. V and J are TRBV18 and TRBJ2-2; no clear D. The CDR3 runs 15 residues. Trimming pared 6 bases from V and 0 bases from J, leaving 11 bases between. The V gene's germline CDR1 is KGHSH and CDR2 LQKENI. Drawing the rest from reference TRBV18 and TRBJ2-2, the complete variable domain is NAGVMQNPRHLVRRRGQEARLRCSPMKGHSHVYWYRQLPEEGLKFMVYLQKENIIDESGMPKERFSAEFPKEGPSILRIQQVVRGDSAAYFCASSWSYSNTGELFFGEGSRLTVL.

This clone was found a few times. The chain is built from TRBV30 and TRBJ2-1; perhaps TRBD2 as D (5 bases). Germline CDR1 and CDR2: GTSNPN and SVGIG (reference sequence). Trimming removed 7 bases from V and 7 bases from J, with 17 bases in between. This CDR3 region has 13 residues. CDR3 sequence reads: CALPLRTENEQFF. The CDR3, as DNA: TGTGCCTTGCCCTTACGGACTGAAAATGAGCAGTTCTTC.